The 20 T cell receptor beta chains reported below all come from one sample, sequenced in a study of blood T cell repertoires in COVID-19. Sequenced by immunoSEQ multiplex PCR; TCRdb stores in-frame clones only, minus some. The repertoire holds about 120,000 clones, with under 95% as singletons. Sequenced: peripheral blood. The receptor source for this set is a man in his 60s with COVID-19, enrolled during active disease.

V and J are TRBV14 and TRBJ1-1; D possibly corresponds to TRBD1 (6 bases). The germline V and J ends were trimmed by 0 bases and 7 bases, with 15 bases remaining between them. This CDR3 is 15 amino acids long. Looked up from germline, CDR1 is SGHDN and CDR2 is FVKESK. CDR3 nucleotides: TGTGCCAGCAGCCAAGAGATGGGGGGGGCAGGTGAAGCTTTCTTT. This translates into CASSQEMGGAGEAFF.

This clone was found a few times. J is TRBJ1-1 and V is TRBV27, with D perhaps TRBD1 (6 bases). Looked up from germline, CDR1 is MNHEY and CDR2 is SMNVEV (reference sequence). There are 14 residues in the CDR3. Trimming stripped 5 bases from V and 8 bases from J, with 18 bases between. The CDR3: CASSGTRRKREAFF. The CDR3 DNA reads as TGTGCCAGCAGTGGGACAAGGCGGAAGAGGGAAGCTTTCTTT.

This clone has only one observation. Here the CDR3 reads CASSLTGFSGNTIYF. CDR3 nucleotide sequence: TGTGCCAGCAGCTTAACCGGGTTCTCTGGAAACACCATATATTTT. This chain connects TRBV7-3 to TRBJ1-3; no reliable D call. The CDR3 covers 15 residues. The germline V and J ends were trimmed by 0 bases and 0 bases, with 6 bases remaining between them. Germline loops: CDR1 SGHTA, CDR2 FQGTGA.

The chain links TRBV5-6 to TRBJ1-6; D might be TRBD1 (5 bases). Trimming pared 3 bases from V and 0 bases from J, leaving 10 bases between. CDR3 length: 16 residues. Germline V gene lookup returns CDR1 SGHDT and CDR2 YYEEEE. The CDR3 protein is CASSSRVYSYNSPLHF. As DNA, the CDR3 is TGTGCCAGCAGCTCCAGGGTTTACTCCTATAATTCACCCCTCCACTTT.

The V call is TRBV5-1, the J call TRBJ1-6; TRBD1 aligns across 7 bases. Germline CDR1 is SGHRS and CDR2 is YFSETQ. V lost 4 bases and J lost 10; bases outside the gene matches: 11. This CDR3 has 15 amino acids. CDR3 region: CASSDRDSGSSPLHF. Written as DNA, the CDR3 is TGCGCCAGCAGCGATCGGGACAGCGGGTCGTCACCCCTCCACTTT.

The genes are TRBV15 and TRBJ2-1; D is perhaps TRBD2 (5 bases). Per the germline V gene, CDR1 is LNHNV and CDR2 is YYDKDF (reference sequence). The CDR3 is made up of 16 amino acids. V lost 0 bases, J lost 6 bases, and 15 bases lay in between. CDR3 region: CATSRDPDPRVNEQFF. The CDR3 DNA is TGTGCCACCAGCAGAGATCCCGACCCGCGGGTCAATGAGCAGTTCTTC.

This clone appeared a few times. The chain is built from TRBV4-2 and TRBJ2-1; D remains ambiguous. Looked up from germline, CDR1 is LGHNA and CDR2 is YNFKEQ. The CDR3 consists of 14 residues. Trimming cost V 4 bases and J 5 bases, with 12 bases left between them. The DNA of the CDR3 is TGTGCCAGCAGCCCATCTCCATCAGACAATGAGCAGTTCTTC. Its translation is CASSPSPSDNEQFF.

The genes are TRBV11-2 and TRBJ1-1; 9 bases line up with TRBD1. CDR3 length: 13 amino acids. CDR1 and CDR2 (germline): SGHAT, FQNNGV. V was clipped by 3 bases and J by 5 bases; unmatched bases: 1. The CDR3 is CASSLTGGTEAFF. As DNA, the CDR3 is TGTGCCAGCAGCTTGACAGGGGGTACTGAAGCTTTCTTT.

The CDR3 DNA follows: TGCGCCAGCAGCCCGAGGTCGACGAAGGACGAGCAGTACTTC. It specifies CASSPRSTKDEQYF. The J gene is TRBJ2-7, the V gene TRBV4-1, with D uncertain. V lost 4 bases and J 5 bases, leaving 15 bases between the germline ends. The germline V gene has CDR1 MGHRA and CDR2 YSYEKL. This CDR3 is built from 14 residues.

This clone has just one count. The chain employs TRBV5-1 and TRBJ2-2, with 9 bases aligning to TRBD1. Germline CDR1 reads SGHRS; CDR2 reads YFSETQ. The junction had 4 bases not matched to a gene; V was cut back by 3 bases and J by 4 bases. There are 15 residues in the CDR3. The CDR3 coding sequence is TGCGCCAGCAGCTGGACAGGGGTGGGCACCGGGGAGCTGTTTTTT. Protein sequence: CASSWTGVGTGELFF.

Regarding this clone: One junction end disagrees with the germline gene, perhaps due to a read error. The chain employs TRBV11-2 and TRBJ1-2; no clear D gene. This CDR3 comprises 12 residues. CDR1 is SGHAT and CDR2 is FQNNGV in the germline V gene. The CDR3 nucleotides are TGTGCCAGCAGCTTAGAGGCAGAACCCCCTTCCTTC. It translates to CASSLEAEPPSF.

In nucleotides, the CDR3 is TGTGCCAGCAGCCATAGTCCGGGACAGGGGGCCGAGCAGTACTTC. It encodes CASSHSPGQGAEQYF. The gene calls are TRBV6-6 and TRBJ2-7; TRBD1 matches at 12 bases. This CDR3 is 15 amino acids long. Germline loops: CDR1 MNHNY, CDR2 SVGAGI (reference sequence). V was pared by 6 bases and J by 6 bases, with 9 bases of the junction left unmatched.

This chain connects TRBV7-3 to TRBJ1-6; 11 bases line up with TRBD1. CDR3 length: 15 residues. J lost 9 bases, V lost 5 bases, and 6 bases had no gene match. Germline CDR1 and CDR2: SGHTA and FQGTGA. The CDR3 loop reads CASSISGTGGSPLHF. The DNA for the CDR3 is TGTGCCAGCAGCATATCCGGGACAGGGGGTTCACCCCTCCACTTT.

The chain links TRBV28 to TRBJ1-3; D remains ambiguous. CDR3 length: 16 residues. V was shortened by 7 bases and J by 0 bases, with 16 bases between the two germline ends. Germline lookup yields CDR1 MDHEN and CDR2 SYDVKM. In DNA form, the CDR3 reads TGTGCCAGCACCGTGGCGGGTTTTCGCTCTGGAAACACCATATATTTT. Protein product: CASTVAGFRSGNTIYF.

The chain links TRBV28 to TRBJ2-1; 11 bases map to TRBD2. J was trimmed by 4 bases and V by 6 bases; bases with no gene match: 8. Germline CDR1 MDHEN, CDR2 SYDVKM. This CDR3 is built from 16 residues. The CDR3 spells CASSLLAGGRYNEQFF. Here the CDR3 DNA reads TGTGCCAGCAGCCTTCTAGCGGGAGGTAGGTACAATGAGCAGTTCTTC.

The V call is TRBV15, the J call TRBJ2-2, with TRBD1 matching 10 bases. CDR1 and CDR2 (germline): LNHNV, YYDKDF (reference sequence). This CDR3 spans 15 amino acids. The trim removed 5 bases at V and 1 base at J, leaving 1 base unmatched. CDR3 region: CATSGDRGNTGELFF. DNA for the CDR3: TGTGCCACCAGCGGGGACAGGGGGAACACCGGGGAGCTGTTTTTT.

V is TRBV7-2 and J is TRBJ1-3; D is possibly TRBD1 (6 bases). Trimming removed 3 bases from V and 8 bases from J, with 14 bases in between. Per the germline V gene, CDR1 is SGHTA and CDR2 is FQGNSA. The CDR3 extends over 14 amino acids. In DNA, the CDR3 is TGTGCCAGCAGCTTCACAGGGACCGAGGACACCATATATTTT. Protein: CASSFTGTEDTIYF.

The chain recombines TRBV3-1 (or the pseudogene TRBV3-2) with TRBJ2-2; 7 nucleotides agree with TRBD1. Germline-derived CDR1 and CDR2 are LGHDT and YNNKEL (reference sequence). The CDR3 extends over 17 amino acids. J gave up 6 bases and V 0 bases, and 10 bases lay outside the gene matches. In DNA form, the CDR3 reads TGTGCCAGCAGCCAAGATTGGGAAGGGGGCAAGGCCGGGGAGCTGTTTTTT. This gives the protein CASSQDWEGGKAGELFF.

The rearrangement uses TRBV11-3 and TRBJ2-7, with 7 positions matching TRBD1. The CDR3 runs to 14 residues. Germline trimming cut 5 bases from V and 3 bases from J; bases unmatched to any gene: 7. Germline lookup yields CDR1 SGHNT and CDR2 YENEEA. CDR3 loop: CASSARDSSYEQYF. In DNA, the CDR3 is TGTGCCAGCAGCGCCAGGGACAGCAGCTACGAGCAGTACTTC.

The chain recombines TRBV30 with TRBJ1-2; D is unclear. CDR1 and CDR2 (germline): GTSNPN, SVGIG (reference sequence). This CDR3 is 13 amino acids long. Trimming stripped 2 bases from V and 6 bases from J, with 13 bases between. CDR3 coding DNA: TGTGCCTGGAGTCCCGGGGTAGGCGATGGCTACACCTTC. Its translation: CAWSPGVGDGYTF.